These 20 T cell receptor beta chains originate from one sample sequenced in a study of cytomegalovirus exposure and HLA in healthy donors. The PCR employed 60 Vbeta primers together with 13 Jbeta primers. Some clones are missing from TCRdb's copy, which holds only in-frame ones; the method was immunoSEQ multiplex PCR. The sample data list over 100,000 clones. Sequencing used PBMCs. These receptors were collected from a man between 25 and 39 years old in good health and CMV-seronegative.

The chain carries TRBV5-4 and TRBJ1-1; a weak D match, TRBD1 (5 bases). Trimming left V 4 bases short and J 4 bases short, with 17 bases between. The CDR3 has 15 residues. Per germline, CDR1 SGHNT and CDR2 YYREEE (reference sequence). The DNA for the CDR3 is TGTGCCAGCAGCGGGGGAGGTAGGGTTAGCACTGAAGCTTTCTTT. Translation gives CASSGGGRVSTEAFF.

The chain couples TRBV28 to TRBJ2-1, with TRBD2 identical over 9 bases. This CDR3 is 15 amino acids long. The J segment lost 8 bases and the V segment lost 9 bases, leaving 14 bases of the junction unmatched. Germline assignment: CDR1 MDHEN and CDR2 SYDVKM. In nucleotides, the CDR3 is TGTGCCAGTGCGATAGCGGGGGACCTGGGGGATGAGCAGTTCTTC. Residues: CASAIAGDLGDEQFF.

V and J are TRBV5-1 and TRBJ2-7, with 8 bases fitting TRBD2. Trimming took 6 bases from V and 0 from J; bases not matched to a gene: 5. Germline V CDR1 and CDR2: SGHRS, YFSETQ. CDR3 length: 14 residues. CDR3 protein: CASTYGGDSYEQYF. DNA for the CDR3: TGCGCCAGCACCTACGGGGGGGACTCCTACGAGCAGTACTTC.

Note on this clone: The sample holds other DNA sequences that translate to the same CDR3. This chain uses TRBV2 with TRBJ1-6; D possibly corresponds to TRBD1 (6 bases). Germline CDR1 SNHLY, CDR2 FYNNEI. This CDR3 has 15 residues. The V end was cut by 7 bases, the J end by 7 bases, with 17 bases between. The CDR3 region is CASTKRAGENSPLHF. CDR3 DNA: TGTGCCAGCACTAAAAGGGCAGGGGAAAATTCACCCCTCCACTTT.

This chain joins TRBV2 and TRBJ2-1; TRBD2 agrees at 9 bases. The CDR3 covers 15 residues. Trimming cost V 6 bases and J 2 bases; bases outside gene matches: 5. Germline V gene sequence: CDR1 SNHLY, CDR2 FYNNEI. CDR3 coding DNA: TGTGCCAGCAGGGAGACTAGCGGTCCCTACAATGAGCAGTTCTTC. Protein product: CASRETSGPYNEQFF.

The CDR3 spells CASSPSGTAKETQYF. The CDR3 region has the DNA TGTGCCAGCTCACCTTCCGGGACAGCCAAAGAGACCCAGTACTTC. V is TRBV18 and J is TRBJ2-5, with TRBD1 matching 7 bases. V was pared by 3 bases and J by 3 bases, with 7 bases of the junction left unmatched. Germline V gives CDR1 KGHSH, CDR2 LQKENI. This CDR3 has 15 residues.

The rearrangement uses TRBV20-1 and TRBJ1-2, with a possible D match to TRBD1 (6 bases). The germline V gene has CDR1 DFQATT and CDR2 SNEGSKA (reference sequence). This CDR3 is 11 amino acids long. The CDR3 region has the DNA TGCAGCGACAGGTCCCCCTCTGGCTACACCTTC. Translation gives CSDRSPSGYTF.

The chain uses TRBV28 and TRBJ1-2; D is uncertain. V dropped 3 bases and J dropped 2 bases, with 7 bases sitting between them. The CDR3 runs to 13 residues. The germline V gene has CDR1 MDHEN and CDR2 SYDVKM. CDR3 nucleotide sequence: TGTGCCAGCAGTTTCGGGGAGAACTATGGCTACACCTTC. This sequence encodes CASSFGENYGYTF.

The chain carries TRBV18 and TRBJ1-2; D remains unclear. CDR3 size: 13 residues. The germline CDR1 and CDR2 sequences are KGHSH and LQKENI. V was pared by 2 bases and J by 0 bases, with 4 bases between. CDR3 residues: CASSPDSNYGYTF. The DNA of the CDR3 is TGTGCCAGCTCACCAGACTCTAACTATGGCTACACCTTC.

V is TRBV27 and J is TRBJ2-5; 8 bases match TRBD1. The length of the CDR3 is 14 residues. With 3 bases clipped from V and 4 bases from J, the junction kept 4 bases outside the gene matches. In germline, CDR1 is MNHEY, CDR2 SMNVEV (reference sequence). CDR3 protein: CASSLRQGLETQYF. CDR3 coding DNA: TGTGCCAGCAGTTTGAGACAGGGGTTAGAGACCCAGTACTTC.

The chain links TRBV28 to TRBJ2-1, with D possibly being TRBD2 (5 bases). Germline CDR1 MDHEN, CDR2 SYDVKM. This CDR3 is built from 15 residues. V lost 4 bases to trimming and J lost 8 bases, with 18 bases between them. This CDR3 is CASSYRTQHPDEQFF. The CDR3, as DNA: TGTGCCAGCAGTTATCGGACTCAGCACCCCGATGAGCAGTTCTTC.

This rearrangement joins TRBV5-1 to TRBJ2-1; D is ambiguous. CDR3 length: 13 amino acids. The germline V and J ends were trimmed by 1 base and 5 bases, with 7 bases remaining between them. Germline values: CDR1 SGHRS, CDR2 YFSETQ. The CDR3 DNA reads as TGCGCCAGCAGCTTGAATTTAGACAATGAGCAGTTCTTC. Translating gives CASSLNLDNEQFF.

This chain joins TRBV5-4 and TRBJ2-7; unclear D gene. CDR1 and CDR2 from the germline V gene are SGHNT and YYREEE (reference sequence). The CDR3 spans 15 residues. The V end was cut by 1 base, the J end by 3 bases, with 14 bases between. The CDR3 nucleotides are TGTGCCAGCAGCTTGAGCGCCGCGGAAAACTACGAGCAGTACTTC. Residues: CASSLSAAENYEQYF.

The V gene is TRBV4-2, the J gene TRBJ2-7; tentative D call: TRBD2 (7 bases). The V end lost 1 base, the J end lost 6 bases, and 22 bases lay between the germline ends. Germline V gene lookup returns CDR1 LGHNA and CDR2 YNFKEQ. The CDR3 contains 17 residues. The DNA of the CDR3 is TGTGCCAGCAGCCAAGTTTATGAGGGGGGGCGATTCCGCGAGCAGTACTTC. Translation: CASSQVYEGGRFREQYF.

This chain links TRBV2 with TRBJ1-1; D gene uncertain. The CDR3 runs 13 residues. V lost 6 bases and J lost 2, with 10 bases in between. The germline V gene encodes CDR1 SNHLY and CDR2 FYNNEI. CDR3 region: CASRAEVNTEAFF. The CDR3 nucleotides are TGTGCCAGCAGGGCAGAGGTAAACACTGAAGCTTTCTTT.

The V and J genes are TRBV2 and TRBJ2-4; 10 bases align to TRBD1. The J segment lost 8 bases and the V segment lost 4 bases, leaving 5 bases of the junction unmatched. This CDR3 is 14 amino acids long. Germline V gives CDR1 SNHLY, CDR2 FYNNEI. The CDR3 coding sequence is TGTGCCAGCAGTGCGGGGACAGGGGTAGACATTCAGTACTTC. Translating it yields CASSAGTGVDIQYF.

The genes are TRBV27 and TRBJ1-1, with D maybe TRBD1 (5 bases). The CDR3 has 13 residues. V was trimmed by 5 bases and J by 4 bases, leaving 11 bases between them. Germline V gene sequence: CDR1 MNHEY, CDR2 SMNVEV (reference sequence). CDR3 sequence: CASSQPGGTEAFF. CDR3 bases: TGTGCCAGCAGTCAGCCGGGGGGCACTGAAGCTTTCTTT.

The gene calls are TRBV27 and TRBJ2-2; TRBD1 is a possible D gene (5 bases). CDR1 MNHEY and CDR2 SMNVEV come from the germline V gene (reference sequence). The germline V and J ends were trimmed by 5 bases and 4 bases, with 11 bases remaining between them. CDR3 length: 14 amino acids. The CDR3 nucleotides read TGTGCCAGCAGTCCCAATGACAGCACCGGGGAGCTGTTTTTT. Protein product: CASSPNDSTGELFF.

The chain couples TRBV2 to TRBJ2-5; possible D gene TRBD1, 5 bases. This CDR3 spans 12 amino acids. Germline assignment: CDR1 SNHLY and CDR2 FYNNEI. V dropped 7 bases and J dropped 5 bases, with 11 bases sitting between them. This CDR3 reads CASTQGGETQYF. CDR3 DNA: TGTGCCAGCACCCAGGGTGGGGAGACCCAGTACTTC.

This sequence joins TRBV10-3 and TRBJ2-1; 9 bases align to TRBD2. CDR1 and CDR2 (germline): ENHRY, SYGVKD. The CDR3 covers 15 residues. Trimming took 11 bases from V and 8 from J; bases not matched to a gene: 16. Written as DNA, the CDR3 is TGTGCCGTCTCTTCCGGGACTAGCAGTAGGGATGAGCAGTTCTTC. It translates to CAVSSGTSSRDEQFF.